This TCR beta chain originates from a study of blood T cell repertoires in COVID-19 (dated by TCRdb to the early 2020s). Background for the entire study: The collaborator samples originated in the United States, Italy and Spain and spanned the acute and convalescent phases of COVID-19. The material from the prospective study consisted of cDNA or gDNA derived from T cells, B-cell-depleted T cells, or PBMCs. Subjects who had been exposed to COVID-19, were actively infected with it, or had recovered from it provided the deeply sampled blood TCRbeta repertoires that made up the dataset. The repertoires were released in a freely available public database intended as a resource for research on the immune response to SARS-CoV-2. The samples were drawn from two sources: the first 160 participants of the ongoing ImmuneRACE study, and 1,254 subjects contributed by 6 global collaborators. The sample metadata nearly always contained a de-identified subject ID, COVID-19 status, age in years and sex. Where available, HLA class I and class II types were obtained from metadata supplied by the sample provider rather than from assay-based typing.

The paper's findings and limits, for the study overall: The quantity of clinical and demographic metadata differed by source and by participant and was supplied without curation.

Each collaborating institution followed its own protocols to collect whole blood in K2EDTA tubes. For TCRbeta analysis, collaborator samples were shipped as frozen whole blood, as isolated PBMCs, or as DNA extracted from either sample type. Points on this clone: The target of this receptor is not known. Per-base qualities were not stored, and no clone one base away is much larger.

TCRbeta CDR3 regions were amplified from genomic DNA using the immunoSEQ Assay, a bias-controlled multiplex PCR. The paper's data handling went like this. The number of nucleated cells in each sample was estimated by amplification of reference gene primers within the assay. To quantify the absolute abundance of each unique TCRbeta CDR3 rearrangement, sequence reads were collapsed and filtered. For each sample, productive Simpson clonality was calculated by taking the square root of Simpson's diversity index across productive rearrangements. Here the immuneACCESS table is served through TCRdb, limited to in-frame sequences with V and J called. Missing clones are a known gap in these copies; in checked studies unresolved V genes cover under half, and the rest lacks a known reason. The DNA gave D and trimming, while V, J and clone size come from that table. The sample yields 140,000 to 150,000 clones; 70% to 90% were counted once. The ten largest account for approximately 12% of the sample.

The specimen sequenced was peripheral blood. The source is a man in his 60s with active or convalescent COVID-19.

The CDR3 here reads CASSTGTGNGELFF. In nucleotides, the sequence is TGTGCCAGTAGTACCGGGACAGGAAACGGGGAGCTGTTTTTT. The rearranged chain carries TRBV19 and TRBJ2-2; 8 middle bases align to TRBD1. The CDR3 starts with the cysteine, ends with the phenylalanine, and has 14 residues. Only the CDR3 region is kept as DNA, spanning 42 bases read in frame from base 1. Here V drops 4 bases and J drops 7 bases, and the junction holds 5 bases not matched to any gene. For CDR1 and CDR2, the germline V gene (reference sequence) lists LNHDA and SQIVND.